Below are 10 T cell receptor beta chains sequenced from a single sample in a study of CD4+ T cells in melanoma. The data were produced by immunoSEQ multiplex PCR, yet TCRdb's version contains in-frame clones alone and is incomplete. The sample holds around 16,000 clones, approximately 79% seen once. The sample consisted of cells from a culture (not recorded whether cultured in vitro). These receptors were collected from a human donor with melanoma.

V is TRBV5-1 and J is TRBJ1-1; possible D gene TRBD1, 5 bases. Germline assignment: CDR1 SGHRS and CDR2 YFSETQ. Trimming left V 4 bases short and J 1 base short, with 14 bases between. The length of the CDR3 is 15 residues. CDR3: CASSRGPQGNTEAFF. The CDR3 nucleotides read TGCGCCAGCAGCCGAGGTCCCCAGGGGAACACTGAAGCTTTCTTT.

This clone showed up just a few times. The chain couples TRBV5-1 to TRBJ1-1, with no clear D. The CDR3 length is 13 residues. V dropped 5 bases and J dropped 0 bases, with 8 bases sitting between them. CDR1 and CDR2 (germline): SGHRS, YFSETQ. In DNA, the CDR3 is TGCGCCAGCAGGAGGGCTATGAACACTGAAGCTTTCTTT. Encoded protein: CASRRAMNTEAFF. The full variable domain, rest sourced from reference TRBV5-1 and TRBJ1-1, is KAGVTQTPRYLIKTRGQQVTLSCSPISGHRSVSWYQQTPGQGLQFLFEYFSETQRNKGNFPGRFSGRQFSNSRSEMNVSTLELGDSALYLCASRRAMNTEAFFGQGTRLTVV.

The chain carries TRBV12-5 and TRBJ2-5; 8 bases map to TRBD2. The CDR3 is 16 residues long. The ends lost 9 bases at V and 0 bases at J; junction bases unmatched: 12. CDR1 is LGHNT, CDR2 FRNRAP, per germline. As DNA, the CDR3 is TGTGCTAGCTTACTCGGGACTAGGCCGTACCAAGAGACCCAGTACTTC. Translated, it gives CASLLGTRPYQETQYF.

The chain joins TRBV2 to TRBJ1-4; weak D call: TRBD1 (5 bases). V was clipped by 4 bases and J by 2 bases, with 11 bases between them. CDR3 length: 15 amino acids. In germline, CDR1 is SNHLY, CDR2 FYNNEI. CDR3 loop: CASSASRGTNEKLFF. The CDR3, as DNA: TGTGCCAGCAGTGCCTCCCGGGGCACTAATGAAAAACTGTTTTTT.

V usage is TRBV6-1 and J usage is TRBJ1-4, with D possibly matching TRBD1 (5 bases). The germline gives CDR1 MNHNS, CDR2 SASEGT. The CDR3 runs 13 residues. Trimming stripped 2 bases from V and 13 bases from J, with 14 bases between. CDR3 DNA sequence: TGTGCCAGCAGTGAATTTGAGGGGATCTCACTGTTTTTT. Protein sequence: CASSEFEGISLFF.

The gene calls are TRBV4-1 and TRBJ2-3; 11 bases agree with TRBD1. Germline trimming cut 1 base from V and 3 bases from J; bases unmatched to any gene: 12. This CDR3 is built from 19 residues. Germline CDR1 is MGHRA and CDR2 is YSYEKL. The CDR3 sequence is CASSQGPGQGDLVTDTQYF. Written as DNA, the CDR3 is TGCGCCAGCAGCCAAGGCCCGGGACAGGGGGATTTAGTTACAGATACGCAGTATTTT.

The V gene is TRBV15, the J gene TRBJ2-5; 11 positions match TRBD2. V trimming: 0 bases; J trimming: 4 bases; junction bases outside the gene matches: 4. This CDR3 comprises 16 residues. Germline V gives CDR1 LNHNV, CDR2 YYDKDF (reference sequence). CDR3 amino acids: CATSREKTSGAETQYF. DNA for the CDR3: TGTGCCACCAGCAGAGAGAAGACTAGCGGGGCAGAGACCCAGTACTTC.

The chain employs TRBV6-6 and TRBJ1-1; D is uncertain. CDR3 length: 13 amino acids. Deletions cut 8 bases from V and 0 bases from J, with 10 bases between. The germline V gene encodes CDR1 MNHNY and CDR2 SVGAGI (reference sequence). CDR3: CASGRQLNTEAFF. CDR3 DNA: TGTGCCAGCGGTCGCCAGCTGAACACTGAAGCTTTCTTT.

This chain uses TRBV10-3 with TRBJ2-3, with a possible D match to TRBD1 (6 bases). V was shortened by 8 bases and J by 2 bases, with 14 bases between the two germline ends. CDR1 and CDR2 from the germline V gene are ENHRY and SYGVKD. The CDR3 consists of 14 residues. CDR3 protein: CAIWADRHTDTQYF. CDR3 bases: TGTGCCATCTGGGCGGACAGACACACAGATACGCAGTATTTT.

The V and J genes are TRBV5-1 and TRBJ2-7, with 8 bases fitting TRBD2. This CDR3 has 15 residues. After removal of 4 bases from V and 4 bases from J, the junction contained 10 bases not matched to a gene. The germline V gene encodes CDR1 SGHRS and CDR2 YFSETQ. DNA for the CDR3: TGCGCCAGCAGCCTTGCGGGGGGCGCAGGTTACGAGCAGTACTTC. It specifies CASSLAGGAGYEQYF.